This is a list of T cell receptor beta chains from one sample in a study of vaccination and CD4 T cells after COVID-19. Using its own MiXCR run on the PCR reads, TCRdb lists one record per CDR3 protein. The sample lists about 12,000 distinct CDR3 sequences; 30% to 45% were seen once. These receptors have no known antigen. Sequencing used cultured CD4+ T cells from blood. All receptors derive from a human donor with COVID-19. Each CDR3 is given with its conserved first and last residue.

J	V	length	CDR3
TRBJ2-3	TRBV20-1	13	CSAGPVGTDTQYF
TRBJ2-1	TRBV10-3	18	CAISSILAGGPKDGEQFF
TRBJ1-6	TRBV6-2/TRBV6-3	10	CASENSPLHF
TRBJ2-4	TRBV7-9	14	CASSPRAVKNIQYF
TRBJ2-5	TRBV6-1	16	CASRSPGAGSQETQYF
TRBJ2-5	TRBV11-3	13	CASSPEGRETQYF
TRBJ1-1	TRBV19	16	CASTPPLTGLHTEAFF
TRBJ1-6	TRBV6-5	17	CASSYSISGQHNSPLHF
TRBJ1-1	TRBV20-1	15	CSARRGTGVNTEAFF
TRBJ1-3	TRBV10-3	16	CAISESRVRGGNTIYF
TRBJ2-7	TRBV6-5	15	CASSYSTGDTSEQYF
TRBJ2-2	TRBV12-3/TRBV12-4	15	CASRISKWGEGELFF
TRBJ2-3	TRBV7-2	17	CASSPPGVRTGTDTQYF
TRBJ2-1	TRBV7-9	18	CASSSPQTGTQNFNEQFF
TRBJ1-6	TRBV25-1	13	CASRDSGNSPLHF
TRBJ1-5	TRBV6-1	15	CASSEAKLSNQPQHF
TRBJ2-7	TRBV19	14	CASSPLTGAYEQYF
TRBJ2-5	TRBV7-6	15	CASSVYRDRPETQYF
TRBJ1-3	TRBV7-9	14	CASSLRGSGNTIYF
TRBJ1-2	TRBV5-8	16	CASSRGQGTTAFGYTF
TRBJ1-1	TRBV12-5	13	CASGRGTNTEAFF
TRBJ2-6	TRBV29-1	16	CSVEHRGGTGANVLTF
TRBJ1-4	TRBV6-5	17	CASSYRRQGLANEKLFF
TRBJ2-2	TRBV7-2	14	CASSLVSPGGSPFF
TRBJ1-5	TRBV7-3	20	CASSLLGSFPGGSDNQPQHF
TRBJ1-5	TRBV7-9	15	CASSLTGDSNQPQHF
TRBJ1-2	TRBV5-6	13	CASSFQRGYGYTF
TRBJ2-5	TRBV7-2	15	CASSRQTSGEGTQYF
TRBJ2-4	TRBV6-5	17	CASSYNPGQGSKNIQYF
TRBJ2-1	TRBV7-2	16	CASSRDGTGIRNEQFF
TRBJ2-3	TRBV7-3	15	CASSQAGTITDTQYF
TRBJ2-3	TRBV6-4	12	CASRGTHEEQYF
TRBJ1-1	TRBV12-3/TRBV12-4	16	CASSGLAGRLNTEAFF
TRBJ1-1	TRBV7-2	11	CASSWKGEAFF
TRBJ1-6	TRBV18	17	CASSQSTGANQGSPLHF
TRBJ1-1	TRBV5-1	14	CASSFQTGATEAFF
TRBJ2-3	TRBV15	19	CATSRVAQGTSGGRDTQYF
TRBJ2-7	TRBV28	12	CASPLGRYEQYF
TRBJ1-1	TRBV20-1	14	CSAAPGTGNTEAFF
TRBJ2-5	TRBV11-1	14	CASSFGQGLETQYF
TRBJ1-1	TRBV11-3	13	CASSRQGRTEAFF
TRBJ2-3	TRBV10-3	13	CAISPGTGETQYF
TRBJ2-2	TRBV18	12	CASSPEAGELFF
TRBJ2-7	TRBV7-2	13	CASSLIRGYEQYF
TRBJ2-2	TRBV19	15	CASSFKTGNTGELFF
TRBJ1-6	TRBV6-1	15	CASSEAGGYNSPLHF
TRBJ2-5	TRBV11-2	17	CASSLGTSGGSQETQYF
TRBJ1-1	TRBV10-3	13	CAMGTGGRAEAFF
TRBJ2-2	TRBV5-4	14	CASSLAPNTGELFF
TRBJ1-1	TRBV20-1	13	CSASEQGATEAFF
TRBJ1-2	TRBV2	12	CASSRTTYGYTF
TRBJ2-5	TRBV18	14	CASSSTGPQETQYF
TRBJ1-5	TRBV14	13	CASSQGSNQPQHF
TRBJ1-2	TRBV28	15	CASSSGLTNRDRYTF
TRBJ2-7	TRBV14	18	CASSLNLGQGVSIYEQYF
TRBJ2-5	TRBV5-6	15	CASSLLGALVETQYF
TRBJ1-5	TRBV7-2	15	CASSLAATGLQPQHF
TRBJ1-1	TRBV7-8	11	CASSPVTEAFF
TRBJ2-7	TRBV7-2	16	CASSTTSGGAHYEQYF